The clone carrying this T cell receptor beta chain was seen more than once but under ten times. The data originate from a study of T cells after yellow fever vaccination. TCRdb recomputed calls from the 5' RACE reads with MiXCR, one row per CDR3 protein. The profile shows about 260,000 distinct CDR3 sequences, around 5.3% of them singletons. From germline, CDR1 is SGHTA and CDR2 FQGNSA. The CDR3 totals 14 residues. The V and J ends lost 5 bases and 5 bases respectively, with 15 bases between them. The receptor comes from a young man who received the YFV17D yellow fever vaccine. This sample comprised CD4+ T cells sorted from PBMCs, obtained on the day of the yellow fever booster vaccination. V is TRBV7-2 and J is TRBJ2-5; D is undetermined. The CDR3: CASSPRMSYETQYF. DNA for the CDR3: TGTGCCAGCAGCCCCAGGATGAGTTACGAGACCCAGTACTTC.